A selection of T cell receptor beta chains follows, all from one sample in a study of identical twins. TCRdb itself ran the 5' RACE reads through MiXCR, one entry per CDR3 protein. This sample has some 660,000 distinct CDR3 sequences, with over 8.5% found just once. The same sample was also used in a study of yellow fever vaccine responses in identical twins.

The sequencing sample was made of PBMCs. The source is a young woman in good health. CDR3s include the opening cysteine and the closing phenylalanine or tryptophan. The order of the fields is V gene, J gene, clone size, D gene, CDR3 protein, CDR3 DNA. The D gene is left open where the match is weak. Clone size is given for some rows only: seen once, a few or many times, or a class if the clone is expanded.

V gene: TRBV15
J gene: TRBJ1-6
clone size: many
D gene: .
CDR3 protein: CATSAPTLLGGSPLHF
CDR3 DNA: TGTGCCACCAGCGCCCCGACTTTGTTGGGGGGTTCACCCCTCCACTTT

V gene: TRBV29-1
J gene: TRBJ2-7
clone size: .
D gene: TRBD2
CDR3 protein: CSVIGLAGYYEQYF
CDR3 DNA: TGCAGCGTCATAGGGCTAGCGGGGTACTACGAGCAGTACTTC

V gene: TRBV9
J gene: TRBJ2-1
clone size: few
D gene: .
CDR3 protein: CASSPQVAGRSSYNEQFF
CDR3 DNA: TGTGCCAGCAGCCCCCAAGTAGCCGGGCGAAGCTCCTACAATGAGCAGTTCTTC

V gene: TRBV10-3
J gene: TRBJ2-3
clone size: few
D gene: .
CDR3 protein: CAGPSDTQYF
CDR3 DNA: TGTGCCGGCCCCTCAGATACGCAGTATTTT

V gene: TRBV5-6
J gene: TRBJ2-1
clone size: .
D gene: TRBD2
CDR3 protein: CASSLAEAGVYNEQFF
CDR3 DNA: TGTGCCAGCAGCTTGGCCGAAGCGGGAGTCTACAATGAGCAGTTCTTC

V gene: TRBV27
J gene: TRBJ2-7
clone size: few
D gene: .
CDR3 protein: CASSLTGSDYEQYF
CDR3 DNA: TGTGCCAGCAGTTTAACAGGTAGCGACTACGAGCAGTACTTC

V gene: TRBV7-9
J gene: TRBJ1-2
clone size: many
D gene: TRBD1
CDR3 protein: CASSLGTEFLNYGYTF
CDR3 DNA: TGTGCCAGCAGCCTCGGGACAGAGTTTCTAAACTATGGCTACACCTTC

V gene: TRBV7-9
J gene: TRBJ2-1
clone size: .
D gene: .
CDR3 protein: CASRKELKGTQQFF
CDR3 DNA: TGTGCCAGCAGAAAAGAACTTAAAGGGACACAGCAGTTCTTC

V gene: TRBV27
J gene: TRBJ2-1
clone size: many
D gene: TRBD2
CDR3 protein: CASSLQLAVEQFF
CDR3 DNA: TGTGCCAGCAGTTTACAACTAGCGGTTGAGCAGTTCTTC

V gene: TRBV12-3/TRBV12-4
J gene: TRBJ2-2
clone size: many
D gene: .
CDR3 protein: CASSINTGELFF
CDR3 DNA: TGTGCCAGCAGCATTAACACCGGGGAGCTGTTTTTT

V gene: TRBV2
J gene: TRBJ1-1
clone size: few
D gene: .
CDR3 protein: CASNSDIYTEAFF
CDR3 DNA: TGTGCCAGCAACTCGGACATTTACACTGAAGCTTTCTTT

V gene: TRBV9
J gene: TRBJ2-7
clone size: few
D gene: .
CDR3 protein: CASSVSGDSNYEQYF
CDR3 DNA: TGTGCCAGCAGCGTATCGGGAGACAGTAACTACGAGCAGTACTTC

V gene: TRBV7-9
J gene: TRBJ2-2
clone size: .
D gene: TRBD2
CDR3 protein: CASSLIGSGAGTGELFF
CDR3 DNA: TGTGCCAGCAGCTTAATCGGCAGCGGGGCTGGCACCGGGGAGCTGTTTTTT

V gene: TRBV5-1
J gene: TRBJ2-3
clone size: few
D gene: TRBD2
CDR3 protein: CASSTRLAGAGTDTQYF
CDR3 DNA: TGCGCCAGCAGCACGCGACTAGCGGGGGCCGGCACAGATACGCAGTATTTT

V gene: TRBV5-6
J gene: TRBJ2-2
clone size: many
D gene: .
CDR3 protein: CASSLGIQATHGAGELFF
CDR3 DNA: TGTGCCAGCAGCTTGGGAATCCAGGCCACACACGGGGCCGGGGAGCTGTTTTTT

V gene: TRBV11-2
J gene: TRBJ2-1
clone size: .
D gene: TRBD2
CDR3 protein: CASSFRGRGGSDEQFF
CDR3 DNA: TGTGCCAGCAGCTTTCGTGGTCGGGGGGGCTCTGATGAGCAGTTCTTC

V gene: TRBV15
J gene: TRBJ2-7
clone size: .
D gene: .
CDR3 protein: CATSSRDGRYEQYF
CDR3 DNA: TGTGCCACCAGCAGCCGAGACGGTCGCTACGAGCAGTACTTC

V gene: TRBV10-3
J gene: TRBJ2-3
clone size: .
D gene: .
CDR3 protein: CATKPREFSTDTQYF
CDR3 DNA: TGTGCCACAAAACCCCGGGAGTTTAGCACAGATACGCAGTATTTT

V gene: TRBV3-1
J gene: TRBJ1-1
clone size: .
D gene: .
CDR3 protein: CASSLDSSQAFF
CDR3 DNA: TGTGCCAGCAGCCTAGATTCGTCCCAGGCTTTCTTT

V gene: TRBV5-4
J gene: TRBJ2-1
clone size: few
D gene: .
CDR3 protein: CASSFPGGQTWGLTSSEQFF
CDR3 DNA: TGTGCCAGCAGCTTCCCCGGGGGACAGACTTGGGGGCTGACTAGCAGTGAGCAGTTCTTC

V gene: TRBV6-1
J gene: TRBJ1-1
clone size: few
D gene: TRBD1
CDR3 protein: CASIRQGANTEAFF
CDR3 DNA: TGTGCCAGCATCCGACAGGGGGCAAACACTGAAGCTTTCTTT

V gene: TRBV15
J gene: TRBJ2-1
clone size: .
D gene: TRBD2
CDR3 protein: CATSRHPGLAADNEQFF
CDR3 DNA: TGTGCCACCAGCCGACACCCGGGACTAGCTGCGGACAATGAGCAGTTCTTC

V gene: TRBV30
J gene: TRBJ2-7
clone size: .
D gene: TRBD2
CDR3 protein: CAWRRAGVEEQYF
CDR3 DNA: TGTGCCTGGAGGAGGGCGGGAGTAGAAGAGCAGTACTTC